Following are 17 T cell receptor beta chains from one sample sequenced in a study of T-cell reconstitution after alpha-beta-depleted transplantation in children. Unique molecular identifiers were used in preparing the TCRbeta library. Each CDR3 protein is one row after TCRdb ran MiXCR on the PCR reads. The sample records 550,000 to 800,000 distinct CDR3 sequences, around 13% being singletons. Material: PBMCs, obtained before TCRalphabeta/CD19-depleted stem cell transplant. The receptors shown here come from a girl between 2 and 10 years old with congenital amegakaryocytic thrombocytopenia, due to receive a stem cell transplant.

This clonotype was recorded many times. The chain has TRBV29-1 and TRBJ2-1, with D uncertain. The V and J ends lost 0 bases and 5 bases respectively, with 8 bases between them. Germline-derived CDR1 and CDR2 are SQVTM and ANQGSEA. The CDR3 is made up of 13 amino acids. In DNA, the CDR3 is TGCAGCGTTGAAGATTCACGGGACAATGAGCAGTTCTTC. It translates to CSVEDSRDNEQFF.

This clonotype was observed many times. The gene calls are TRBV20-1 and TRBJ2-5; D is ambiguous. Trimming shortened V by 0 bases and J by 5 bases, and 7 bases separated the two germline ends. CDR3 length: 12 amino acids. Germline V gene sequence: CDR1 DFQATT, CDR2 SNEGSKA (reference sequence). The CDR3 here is CSARDGAETQYF. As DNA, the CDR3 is TGCAGTGCTAGAGATGGCGCCGAGACCCAGTACTTC.

In DNA form, the CDR3 reads TGTGCCAGCAGCTGGTTTAGCTCCTACAATGAGCAGTTCTTC. Translated: CASSWFSSYNEQFF. The chain is built from TRBV7-2 and TRBJ2-1; D is unresolved. The V end was cut by 4 bases, the J end by 0 bases, with 7 bases between. This CDR3 comprises 14 residues. Germline V lookup: CDR1 SGHTA, CDR2 FQGNSA.

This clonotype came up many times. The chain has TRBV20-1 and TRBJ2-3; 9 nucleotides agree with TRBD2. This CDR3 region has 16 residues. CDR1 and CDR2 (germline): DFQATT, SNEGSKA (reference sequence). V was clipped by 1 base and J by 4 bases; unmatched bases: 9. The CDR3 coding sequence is TGCAGTGCTAGAGTGTTTCGAGGACTAGCGCCAGATACGCAGTATTTT. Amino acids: CSARVFRGLAPDTQYF.

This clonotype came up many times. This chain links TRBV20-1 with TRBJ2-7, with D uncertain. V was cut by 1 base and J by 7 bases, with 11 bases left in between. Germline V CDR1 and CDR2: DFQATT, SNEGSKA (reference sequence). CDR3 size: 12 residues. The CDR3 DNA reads TGCAGTGCTAGAGGAGGAGAAATTGAGCAGTACTTC. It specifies CSARGGEIEQYF.

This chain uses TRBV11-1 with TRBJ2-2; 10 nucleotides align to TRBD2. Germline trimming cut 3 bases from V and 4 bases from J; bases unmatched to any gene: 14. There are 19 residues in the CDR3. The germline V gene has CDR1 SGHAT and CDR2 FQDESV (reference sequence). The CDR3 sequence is CASSFPFLRPSGSTGELFF. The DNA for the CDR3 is TGTGCCAGCAGCTTCCCCTTTCTGCGGCCTAGCGGGAGCACCGGGGAGCTGTTTTTT.

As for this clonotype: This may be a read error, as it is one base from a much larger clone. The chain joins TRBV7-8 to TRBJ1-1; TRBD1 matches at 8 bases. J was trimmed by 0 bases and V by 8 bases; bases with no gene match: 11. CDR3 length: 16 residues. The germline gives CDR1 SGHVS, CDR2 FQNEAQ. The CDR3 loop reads CASCPDRGQVNTEAFF. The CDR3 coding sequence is TGTGCCAGCTGCCCCGACAGGGGCCAGGTGAACACTGAAGCTTTCTTT.

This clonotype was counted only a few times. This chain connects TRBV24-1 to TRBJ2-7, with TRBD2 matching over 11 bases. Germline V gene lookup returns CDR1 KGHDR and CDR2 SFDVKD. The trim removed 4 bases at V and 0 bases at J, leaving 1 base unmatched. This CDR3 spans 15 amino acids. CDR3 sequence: CATSEGTSGSYEQYF. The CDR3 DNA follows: TGTGCCACCAGTGAAGGGACTAGCGGCTCCTACGAGCAGTACTTC.

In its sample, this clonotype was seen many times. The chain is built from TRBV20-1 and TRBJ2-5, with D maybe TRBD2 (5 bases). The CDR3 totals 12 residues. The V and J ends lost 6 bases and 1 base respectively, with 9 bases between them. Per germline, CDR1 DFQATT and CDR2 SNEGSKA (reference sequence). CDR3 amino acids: CSALASQETQYF. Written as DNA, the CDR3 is TGCAGTGCCCTAGCCTCCCAAGAGACCCAGTACTTC.

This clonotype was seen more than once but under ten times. The CDR3 region is CSVDFWGEQYF. As DNA, the CDR3 is TGCAGCGTTGATTTCTGGGGCGAGCAGTACTTC. The V and J genes are TRBV29-1 and TRBJ2-7, with D uncertain. The length of the CDR3 is 11 residues. V was pared by 3 bases and J by 6 bases, with 9 bases between. Per germline, CDR1 SQVTM and CDR2 ANQGSEA.

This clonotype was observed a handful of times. CDR3 amino acids: CASSLAGAYKNIQYF. CDR3 in DNA: TGCGCCAGCAGCTTGGCGGGGGCTTACAAAAACATTCAGTACTTC. The V and J genes are TRBV5-1 and TRBJ2-4; either TRBD1 or TRBD2 may supply D (6 bases each). Germline V gene lookup returns CDR1 SGHRS and CDR2 YFSETQ. This CDR3 comprises 15 residues. The germline V and J ends were trimmed by 0 bases and 3 bases, with 10 bases remaining between them.

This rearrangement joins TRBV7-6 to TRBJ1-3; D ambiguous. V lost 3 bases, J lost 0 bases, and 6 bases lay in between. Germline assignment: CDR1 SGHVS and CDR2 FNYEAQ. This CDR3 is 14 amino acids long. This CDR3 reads CASSFTHSGNTIYF. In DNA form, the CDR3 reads TGTGCCAGCAGCTTTACCCACTCTGGAAACACCATATATTTT.

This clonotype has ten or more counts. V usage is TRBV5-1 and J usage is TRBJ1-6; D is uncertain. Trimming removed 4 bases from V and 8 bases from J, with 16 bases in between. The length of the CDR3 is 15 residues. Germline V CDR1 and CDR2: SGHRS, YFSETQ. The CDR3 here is CASSPRGGSDSPLHF. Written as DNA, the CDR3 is TGCGCCAGCAGCCCACGCGGAGGGTCGGATTCACCCCTCCACTTT.

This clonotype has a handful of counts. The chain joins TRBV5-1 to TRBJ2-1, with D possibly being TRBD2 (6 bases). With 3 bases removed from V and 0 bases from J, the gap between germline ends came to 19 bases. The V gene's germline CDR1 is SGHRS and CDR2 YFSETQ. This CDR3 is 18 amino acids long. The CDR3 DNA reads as TGCGCCAGCAGCTCCATCCCCCCAACTAGCCACTCCTACAATGAGCAGTTCTTC. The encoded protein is CASSSIPPTSHSYNEQFF. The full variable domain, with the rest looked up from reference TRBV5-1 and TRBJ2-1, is KAGVTQTPRYLIKTRGQQVTLSCSPISGHRSVSWYQQTPGQGLQFLFEYFSETQRNKGNFPGRFSGRQFSNSRSEMNVSTLELGDSALYLCASSSIPPTSHSYNEQFFGPGTRLTVL.

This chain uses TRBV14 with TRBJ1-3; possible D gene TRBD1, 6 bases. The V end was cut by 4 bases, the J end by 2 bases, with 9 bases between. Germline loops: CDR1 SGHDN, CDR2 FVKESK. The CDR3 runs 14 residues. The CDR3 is CASSRRDTGNTIYF. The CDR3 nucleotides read TGTGCCAGCAGCCGCCGGGACACTGGAAACACCATATATTTT.

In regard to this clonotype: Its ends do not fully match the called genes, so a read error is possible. The CDR3 loop reads CACSQGRVSAFF. CDR3 coding DNA: TGTGCCTGCAGCCAAGGCAGGGTCTCAGCTTTCTTT. The chain recombines TRBV3-1 with TRBJ1-1; the D gene is possibly TRBD1 (5 bases). CDR1 is LGHDT, CDR2 YNNKEL, per germline (reference sequence). The CDR3 covers 12 residues.

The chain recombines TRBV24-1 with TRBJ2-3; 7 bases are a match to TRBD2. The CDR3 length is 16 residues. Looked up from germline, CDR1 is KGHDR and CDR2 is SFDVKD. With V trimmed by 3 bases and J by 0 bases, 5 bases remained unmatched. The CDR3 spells CATSDPLAVSTDTQYF. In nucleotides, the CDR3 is TGTGCCACCAGTGATCCCCTAGCGGTTAGCACAGATACGCAGTATTTT.